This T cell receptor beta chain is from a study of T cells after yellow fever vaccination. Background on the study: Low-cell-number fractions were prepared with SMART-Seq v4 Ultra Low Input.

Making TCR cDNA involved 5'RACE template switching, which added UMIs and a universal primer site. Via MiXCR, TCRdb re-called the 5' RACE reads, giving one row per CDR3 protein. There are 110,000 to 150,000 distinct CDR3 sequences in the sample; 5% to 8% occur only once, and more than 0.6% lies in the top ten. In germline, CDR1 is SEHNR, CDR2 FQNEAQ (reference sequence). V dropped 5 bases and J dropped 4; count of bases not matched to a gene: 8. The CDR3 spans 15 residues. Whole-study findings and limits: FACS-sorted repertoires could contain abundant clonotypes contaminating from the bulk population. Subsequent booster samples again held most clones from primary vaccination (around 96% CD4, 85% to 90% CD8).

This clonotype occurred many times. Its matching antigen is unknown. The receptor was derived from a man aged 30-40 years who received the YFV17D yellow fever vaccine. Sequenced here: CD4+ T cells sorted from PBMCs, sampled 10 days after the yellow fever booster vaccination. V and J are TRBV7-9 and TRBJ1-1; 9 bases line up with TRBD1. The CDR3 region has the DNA TGTGCCAGCAGCCCCGGACAGGGGTTAGGCACTGAAGCTTTCTTT. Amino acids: CASSPGQGLGTEAFF.